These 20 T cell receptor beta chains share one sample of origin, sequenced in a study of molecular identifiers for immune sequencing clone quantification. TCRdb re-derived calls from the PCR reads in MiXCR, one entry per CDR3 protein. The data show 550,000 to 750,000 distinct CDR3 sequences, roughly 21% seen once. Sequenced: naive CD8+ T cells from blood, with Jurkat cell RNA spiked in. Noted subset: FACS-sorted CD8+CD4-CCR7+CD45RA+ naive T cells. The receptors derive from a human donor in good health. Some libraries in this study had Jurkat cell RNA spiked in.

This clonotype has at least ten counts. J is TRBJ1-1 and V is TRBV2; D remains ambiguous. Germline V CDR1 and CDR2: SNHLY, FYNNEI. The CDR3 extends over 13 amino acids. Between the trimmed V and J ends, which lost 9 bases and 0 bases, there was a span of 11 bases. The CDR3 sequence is CASSGGMNTEAFF. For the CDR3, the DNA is TGTGCCAGTTCCGGAGGGATGAACACTGAAGCTTTCTTT. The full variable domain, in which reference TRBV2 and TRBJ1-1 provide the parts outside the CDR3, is EPEVTQTPSHQVTQMGQEVILRCVPISNHLYFYWYRQILGQKVEFLVSFYNNEISEKSEIFDDQFSVERPDGSNFTLKIRSTKLEDSAMYFCASSGGMNTEAFFGQGTRLTVV.

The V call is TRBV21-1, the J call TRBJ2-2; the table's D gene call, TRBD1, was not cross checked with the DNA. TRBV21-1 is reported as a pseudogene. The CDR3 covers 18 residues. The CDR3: CASSNLGGGTANTGELFF. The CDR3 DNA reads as TGTGCCAGCAGCAACCTGGGGGGCGGGACCGCTAACACCGGGGAGCTGTTTTTT.

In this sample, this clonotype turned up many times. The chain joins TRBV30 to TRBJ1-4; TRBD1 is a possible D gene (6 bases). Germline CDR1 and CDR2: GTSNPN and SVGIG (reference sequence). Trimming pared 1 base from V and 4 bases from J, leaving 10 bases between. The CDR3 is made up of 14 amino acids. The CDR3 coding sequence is TGTGCCTGGAGTGCGGACAGCAATAATGAAAAACTGTTTTTT. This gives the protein CAWSADSNNEKLFF.

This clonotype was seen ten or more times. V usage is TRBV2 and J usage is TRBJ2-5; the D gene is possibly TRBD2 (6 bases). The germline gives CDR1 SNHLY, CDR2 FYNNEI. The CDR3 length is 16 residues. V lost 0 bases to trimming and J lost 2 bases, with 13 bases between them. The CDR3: CASSEAAGRSQETQYF. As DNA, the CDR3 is TGTGCCAGCAGTGAAGCCGCGGGAAGGTCTCAAGAGACCCAGTACTTC.

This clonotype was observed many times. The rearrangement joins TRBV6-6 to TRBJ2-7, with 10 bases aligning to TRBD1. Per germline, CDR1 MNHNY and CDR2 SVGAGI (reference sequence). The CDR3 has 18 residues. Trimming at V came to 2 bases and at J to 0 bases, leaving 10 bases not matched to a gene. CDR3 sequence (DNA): TGTGCCAGCAGTTACCGGGACAGGGGAGAAATATTCTCCTACGAGCAGTACTTC. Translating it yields CASSYRDRGEIFSYEQYF.

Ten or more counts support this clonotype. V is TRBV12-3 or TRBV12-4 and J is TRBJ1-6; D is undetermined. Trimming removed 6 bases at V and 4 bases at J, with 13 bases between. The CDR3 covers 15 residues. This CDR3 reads CASRESYSYNSPLHF. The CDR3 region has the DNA TGTGCCAGCAGGGAGAGTTACTCGTATAATTCACCCCTCCACTTT.

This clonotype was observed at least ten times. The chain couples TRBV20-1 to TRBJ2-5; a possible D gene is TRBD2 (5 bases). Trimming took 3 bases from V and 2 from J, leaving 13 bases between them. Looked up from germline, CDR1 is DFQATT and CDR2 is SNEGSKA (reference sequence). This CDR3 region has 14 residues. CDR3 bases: TGCAGTGCTAGTCCGGGGATCACACAAGAGACCCAGTACTTC. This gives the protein CSASPGITQETQYF.

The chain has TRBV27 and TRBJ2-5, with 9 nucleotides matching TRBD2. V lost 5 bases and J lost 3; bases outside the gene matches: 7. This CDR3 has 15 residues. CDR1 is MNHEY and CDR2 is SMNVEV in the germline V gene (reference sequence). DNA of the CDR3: TGTGCCAGCAGTCCCAGTATAGCGGGAGAAGAGACCCAGTACTTC. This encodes CASSPSIAGEETQYF.

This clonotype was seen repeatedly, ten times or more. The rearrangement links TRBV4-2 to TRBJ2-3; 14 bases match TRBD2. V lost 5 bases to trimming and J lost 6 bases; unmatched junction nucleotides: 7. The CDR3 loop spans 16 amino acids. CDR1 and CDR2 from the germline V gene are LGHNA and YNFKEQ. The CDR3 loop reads CASSVGTSGSMDTQYF. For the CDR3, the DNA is TGTGCCAGCAGCGTTGGGACTAGCGGGAGTATGGATACGCAGTATTTT.

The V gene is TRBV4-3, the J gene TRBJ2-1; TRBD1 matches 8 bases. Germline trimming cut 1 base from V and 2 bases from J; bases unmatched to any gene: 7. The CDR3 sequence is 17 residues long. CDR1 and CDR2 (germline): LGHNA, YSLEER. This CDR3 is CASSQAKTGVAYNEQFF. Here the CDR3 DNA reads TGCGCCAGCAGCCAAGCTAAGACAGGGGTGGCCTACAATGAGCAGTTCTTC.

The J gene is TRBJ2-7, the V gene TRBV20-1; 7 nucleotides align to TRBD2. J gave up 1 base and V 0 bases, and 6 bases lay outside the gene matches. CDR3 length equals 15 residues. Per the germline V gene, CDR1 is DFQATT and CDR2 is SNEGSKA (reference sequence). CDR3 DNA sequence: TGCAGTGCTAGAGATGGGGGGGTAGGTTCCTACGAGCAGTACTTC. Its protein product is CSARDGGVGSYEQYF.

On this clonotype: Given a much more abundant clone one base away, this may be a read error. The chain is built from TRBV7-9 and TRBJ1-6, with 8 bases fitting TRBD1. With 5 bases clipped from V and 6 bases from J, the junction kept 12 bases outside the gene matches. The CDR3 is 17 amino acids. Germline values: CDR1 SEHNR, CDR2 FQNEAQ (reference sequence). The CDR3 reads CASSQTHFGQGNSPLHF. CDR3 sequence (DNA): TGTGCCAGCAGCCAAACCCACTTCGGACAGGGTAATTCACCCCTCCACTTT.

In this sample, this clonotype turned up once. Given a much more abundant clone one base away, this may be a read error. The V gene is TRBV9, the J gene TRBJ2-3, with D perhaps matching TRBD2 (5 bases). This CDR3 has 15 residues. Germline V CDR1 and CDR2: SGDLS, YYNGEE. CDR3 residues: CANSVEGGFTDTQYF. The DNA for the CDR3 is TGTGCCAACAGCGTAGAAGGCGGGTTCACAGATACGCAGTATTTT.

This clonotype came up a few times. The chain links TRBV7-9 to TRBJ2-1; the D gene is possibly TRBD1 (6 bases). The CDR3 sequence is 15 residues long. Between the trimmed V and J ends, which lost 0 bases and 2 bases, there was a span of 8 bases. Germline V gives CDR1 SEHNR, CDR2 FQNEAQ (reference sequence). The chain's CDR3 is CASSLAAGAYNEQFF. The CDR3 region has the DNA TGTGCCAGCAGCTTAGCAGCAGGGGCCTACAATGAGCAGTTCTTC.

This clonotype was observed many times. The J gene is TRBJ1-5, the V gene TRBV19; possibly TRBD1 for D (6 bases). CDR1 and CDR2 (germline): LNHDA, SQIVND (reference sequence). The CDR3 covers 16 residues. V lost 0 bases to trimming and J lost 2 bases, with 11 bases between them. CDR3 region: CASSIDGGAGNQPQHF. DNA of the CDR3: TGTGCCAGTAGTATAGATGGGGGCGCGGGCAATCAGCCCCAGCATTTT.

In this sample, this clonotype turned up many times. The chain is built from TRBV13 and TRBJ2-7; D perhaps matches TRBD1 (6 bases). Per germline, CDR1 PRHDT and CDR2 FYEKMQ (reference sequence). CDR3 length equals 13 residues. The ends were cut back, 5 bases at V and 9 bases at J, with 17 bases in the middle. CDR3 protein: CASSRGAEGGQYF. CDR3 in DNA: TGTGCCAGCAGCCGCGGCGCAGAAGGGGGGCAGTACTTC.

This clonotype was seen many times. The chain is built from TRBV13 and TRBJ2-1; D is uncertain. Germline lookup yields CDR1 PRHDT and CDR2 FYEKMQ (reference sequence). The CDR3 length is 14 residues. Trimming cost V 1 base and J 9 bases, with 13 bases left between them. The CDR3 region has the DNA TGTGCCAGCAGCTTAGAGTATAGGAGTTCTGAGCAGTTCTTC. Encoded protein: CASSLEYRSSEQFF.

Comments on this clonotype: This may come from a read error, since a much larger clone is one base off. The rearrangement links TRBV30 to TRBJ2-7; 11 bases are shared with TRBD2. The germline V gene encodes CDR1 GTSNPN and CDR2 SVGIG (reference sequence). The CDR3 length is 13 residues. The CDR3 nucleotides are TGTGCCTGGCAACTAGCGGGGGCCTACGAGCGGTACTTC. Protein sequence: CAWQLAGAYERYF.

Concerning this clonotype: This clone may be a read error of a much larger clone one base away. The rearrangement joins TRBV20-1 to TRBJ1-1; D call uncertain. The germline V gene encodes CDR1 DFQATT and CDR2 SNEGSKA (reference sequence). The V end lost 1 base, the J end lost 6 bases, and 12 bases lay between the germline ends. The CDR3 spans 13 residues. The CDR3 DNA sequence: TGCAGTGCTAGAGGGCGGGCATACGCTGAAGCTTTCTTT. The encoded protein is CSARGRAYAEAFF.

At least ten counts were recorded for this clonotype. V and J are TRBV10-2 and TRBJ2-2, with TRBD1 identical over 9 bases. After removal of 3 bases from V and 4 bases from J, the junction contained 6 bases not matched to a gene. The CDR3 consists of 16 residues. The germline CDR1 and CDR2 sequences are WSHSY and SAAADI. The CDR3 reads CASSDTGGAGTGELFF. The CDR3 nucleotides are TGCGCCAGCAGTGACACAGGGGGCGCTGGCACCGGGGAGCTGTTTTTT.